The sequence of this T cell receptor beta chain was determined in a study of T-cell reconstitution after alpha-beta-depleted transplantation in children. Germline V gene lookup returns CDR1 DFQATT and CDR2 SNEGSKA (reference sequence). This CDR3 has 18 amino acids. Trimming took 0 bases from V and 0 from J; bases not matched to a gene: 6. Unique molecular identifiers were built into the TCRbeta library. TCRdb reprocessed the PCR reads via MiXCR and lists one record per CDR3 protein. The repertoire holds some 220,000 distinct CDR3 sequences, with around 9.9% as singletons. Study-level points and caveats: The authors attributed T-cell counts and diversity one year after transplant mostly to newly produced T cells.

This clonotype occurred many times. Its antigen is unidentified. This TCR was sampled from a child less than two years old with acute myeloid leukemia, due to receive a stem cell transplant. The chain couples TRBV20-1 to TRBJ2-2; 11 nucleotides align to TRBD2. The sequencing used PBMCs, collected before TCRalphabeta/CD19-depleted stem cell transplant. CDR3: CSARDPSGRRTNTGELFF. In nucleotides, the CDR3 is TGCAGTGCTAGAGACCCTAGCGGGAGGAGGACGAACACCGGGGAGCTGTTTTTT.